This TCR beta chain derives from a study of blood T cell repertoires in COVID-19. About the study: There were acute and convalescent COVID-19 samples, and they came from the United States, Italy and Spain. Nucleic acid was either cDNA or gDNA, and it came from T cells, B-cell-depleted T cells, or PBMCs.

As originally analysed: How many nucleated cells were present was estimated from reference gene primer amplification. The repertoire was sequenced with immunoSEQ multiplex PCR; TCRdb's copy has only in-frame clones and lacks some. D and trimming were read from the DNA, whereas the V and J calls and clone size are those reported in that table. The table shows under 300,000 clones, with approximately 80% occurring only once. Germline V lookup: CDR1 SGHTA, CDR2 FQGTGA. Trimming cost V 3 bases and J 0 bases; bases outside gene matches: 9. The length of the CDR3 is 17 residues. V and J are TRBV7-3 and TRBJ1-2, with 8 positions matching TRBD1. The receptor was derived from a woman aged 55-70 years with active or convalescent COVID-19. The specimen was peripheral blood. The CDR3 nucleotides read TGTGCCAGCAGCTTGGGTCCACTGGGACAGGCTAACTATGGCTACACCTTC. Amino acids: CASSLGPLGQANYGYTF.